The rows below give T cell receptor beta chains drawn from one sample of a study of cytomegalovirus exposure and HLA in healthy donors. The protocol was immunoSEQ multiplex PCR, while the TCRdb copy is restricted to in-frame clones and leaves out a portion. The sample lists approximately 170,000 clones; around 80% were seen once. The sample comprised PBMCs. The receptors stem from a female donor in good health and CMV-seronegative. Each CDR3 is given with its conserved first and last residue. A D gene is named only where the DNA matches it firmly. Only some rows state a clone size, as once, few, many or a class for expanded clones.

CDR3 protein	CDR3 DNA	clone size	J gene	D gene	V gene
CASSSRRGGNQPQHF	TGTGCCAGCAGCTCAAGGCGGGGTGGCAATCAGCCCCAGCATTTT	once	TRBJ1-5	-	TRBV6-5
CASEGQGTNYGYTF	TGTGCCAGTGAAGGACAGGGGACGAACTATGGCTACACCTTC	once	TRBJ1-2	TRBD1	TRBV19
CASSLDPSGWETQYF	TGTGCCAGCAGCTTAGATCCTAGCGGGTGGGAGACCCAGTACTTC	-	TRBJ2-5	TRBD2	TRBV7-2
CASSWMAGGSTGELFF	TGTGCCAGCAGCTGGATGGCGGGAGGCTCCACCGGGGAGCTGTTTTTT	-	TRBJ2-2	TRBD2	TRBV7-2
CASSPSEGARQPQHF	TGTGCCAGCTCACCTTCCGAGGGGGCGCGTCAGCCCCAGCATTTT	-	TRBJ1-5	TRBD1	TRBV18
CASSYMSQGTEAFF	TGTGCCAGCAGTTATATGAGCCAGGGCACTGAAGCTTTCTTT	-	TRBJ1-1	-	TRBV6-5
CTSSPNIKVRNEQYF	TGCACCAGCAGCCCCAATATAAAGGTCAGGAACGAGCAGTACTTC	-	TRBJ2-7	-	TRBV1
CASSPGTGNTIYF	TGTGCCAGCAGCCCCGGGACAGGAAACACCATATATTTT	-	TRBJ1-3	-	TRBV11-2
CASSLHSSGGTEAFF	TGTGCCAGCAGCTTACATAGCTCAGGGGGCACTGAAGCTTTCTTT	-	TRBJ1-1	TRBD1	TRBV7-9
CASRKLAGDPTGELFF	TGCGCCAGCAGGAAACTAGCGGGGGACCCTACCGGGGAGCTGTTTTTT	-	TRBJ2-2	TRBD2	TRBV4-1
CASSPPEGETQYF	TGTGCCAGCTCACCACCGGAGGGGGAGACCCAGTACTTC	once	TRBJ2-5	-	TRBV18
CASSVSGTQSTDTQYF	TGTGCCAGCAGCGTTTCCGGGACTCAAAGCACAGATACGCAGTATTTT	-	TRBJ2-3	-	TRBV7-2
CASTGTGGILAGGRNTGELFF	TGTGCCAGCACCGGGACAGGAGGTATTTTAGCGGGAGGGAGGAACACCGGGGAGCTGTTTTTT	once	TRBJ2-2	TRBD2	TRBV28
CASSKPRTIYGYTF	TGTGCCAGTAGTAAACCTAGGACAATCTATGGCTACACCTTC	once	TRBJ1-2	-	TRBV19
CASSPSGGNYNEQFF	TGTGCCAGCAGCCCTAGCGGGGGGAACTACAATGAGCAGTTCTTC	-	TRBJ2-1	TRBD2	TRBV5-4
CASSPGGYEQYF	TGCGCCAGCAGCCCGGGGGGGTACGAGCAGTACTTC	-	TRBJ2-7	TRBD2	TRBV5-1
CASSEVAGVGGPQYF	TGTGCCAGCAGTGAAGTAGCGGGAGTGGGGGGCCCGCAGTATTTT	-	TRBJ2-3	TRBD2	TRBV6-4
CASSSTGNTEAFF	TGTGCCAGCAGCTCGACAGGGAACACTGAAGCTTTCTTT	-	TRBJ1-1	-	TRBV7-2
CASSLERTGNTIYF	TGCGCCAGCAGCCTGGAACGGACAGGGAACACCATATATTTT	-	TRBJ1-3	TRBD1	TRBV4-1
CASSENSGGTQYF	TGTGCCAGCAGTGAAAACTCGGGGGGTACGCAGTATTTT	-	TRBJ2-3	TRBD2	TRBV6-1
CASSRPGTTGELFF	TGTGCCAGCAGCCGCCCGGGAACCACCGGGGAGCTGTTTTTT	once	TRBJ2-2	-	TRBV7-2
CASSVSGRGDSPLHF	TGTGCCAGCAGCGTAAGTGGCAGGGGTGATTCACCCCTCCACTTT	-	TRBJ1-6	-	TRBV9
CASAPTGRGTSGANVLTF	TGCGCCAGCGCCCCTACTGGGCGGGGGACCTCTGGGGCCAACGTCCTGACTTTC	-	TRBJ2-6	TRBD2	TRBV4-3
CASSEQGAMNTEAFF	TGTGCCAGCAGTGAGCAGGGGGCTATGAACACTGAAGCTTTCTTT	few	TRBJ1-1	TRBD1	TRBV6-1
CASMRGLPGNTIYF	TGTGCCAGCATGAGGGGACTCCCTGGAAACACCATATATTTT	-	TRBJ1-3	-	TRBV2
CASSAGTSGGLSYNEQFF	TGTGCCAGCAGCGCCGGGACTAGCGGGGGTCTCTCCTACAATGAGCAGTTCTTC	-	TRBJ2-1	TRBD2	TRBV7-2
CASRFPRGNTEAFF	TGTGCCAGCAGGTTCCCCAGGGGAAACACTGAAGCTTTCTTT	-	TRBJ1-1	-	TRBV2
CASSYAGYEQYF	TGTGCCAGCAGTTACGCGGGGTACGAGCAGTACTTC	-	TRBJ2-7	-	TRBV6-6
CASSQTSGRTYEQYF	TGTGCCAGCAGTCAAACTAGCGGGAGGACCTACGAGCAGTACTTC	-	TRBJ2-7	TRBD2	TRBV2
CASSHRQGAQADTQYF	TGCGCCAGCAGCCACAGACAGGGGGCGCAAGCAGATACGCAGTATTTT	-	TRBJ2-3	TRBD1	TRBV4-1
CASSLVQGNSPLHF	TGTGCCAGCAGCTTAGTACAGGGAAATTCACCCCTCCACTTT	few	TRBJ1-6	-	TRBV7-2
CSVGTGEGNTIYF	TGCAGCGTCGGGACAGGGGAAGGAAACACCATATATTTT	-	TRBJ1-3	TRBD1	TRBV29-1
CASRQQENTEAFF	TGCGCCAGCAGACAGCAGGAGAACACTGAAGCTTTCTTT	-	TRBJ1-1	-	TRBV5-1
CASSPASGNNEQFF	TGTGCCAGCTCACCGGCTAGCGGCAACAATGAGCAGTTCTTC	-	TRBJ2-1	TRBD2	TRBV18
CASSQGGFGQPQHF	TGTGCCAGCAGCCAGGGGGGGTTTGGGCAGCCCCAGCATTTT	-	TRBJ1-5	-	TRBV4-2
CASSYGTGGYEQYF	TGTGCCAGCAGTTACGGGACAGGGGGTTACGAGCAGTACTTC	-	TRBJ2-7	TRBD1	TRBV6-6
CASGNTGLVSYEQYF	TGTGCCAGCGGGAACACCGGACTAGTGTCCTACGAGCAGTACTTC	-	TRBJ2-7	TRBD2	TRBV28
CATRLAGQETQYF	TGTGCCACCCGACTAGCGGGGCAAGAGACCCAGTACTTC	-	TRBJ2-5	TRBD2	TRBV10-3
CASSLFLAGSTDTQYF	TGTGCCAGCAGCTTATTCTTAGCGGGGAGCACAGATACGCAGTATTTT	-	TRBJ2-3	TRBD2	TRBV11-2
CASSLLAGAGELFF	TGTGCCAGCAGCTTGCTTGCGGGAGCCGGGGAGCTGTTTTTT	-	TRBJ2-2	TRBD2	TRBV5-6
CASQSRGGGDIQYF	TGTGCCAGCCAAAGTAGAGGGGGGGGCGACATTCAGTACTTC	-	TRBJ2-4	-	TRBV28
CASGGRNEKLFF	TGTGCCTCCGGGGGAAGAAATGAAAAACTGTTTTTT	-	TRBJ1-4	-	TRBV5-4
CSSSLATGVRDQPQHF	TGTTCCAGCAGCTTAGCGACAGGGGTGAGGGATCAGCCCCAGCATTTT	-	TRBJ1-5	TRBD1	TRBV7-9
CASSQLLGSGANVLTF	TGCGCCAGCAGCCAGCTACTCGGCTCTGGGGCCAACGTCCTGACTTTC	few	TRBJ2-6	-	TRBV4-1
CALQKHRIHIFNYGYTF	TGTGCCTTACAGAAGCACCGAATCCACATCTTCAACTATGGCTACACCTTC	once	TRBJ1-2	-	TRBV7-5
CASTPGTSPHEQYF	TGTGCCAGTACCCCCGGGACTAGCCCCCACGAGCAGTACTTC	-	TRBJ2-7	TRBD2	TRBV19
CASSPTWGDRVAETQYF	TGTGCCAGCAGCCCGACTTGGGGTGACAGGGTCGCGGAGACCCAGTACTTC	few	TRBJ2-5	TRBD1	TRBV7-9
CASSKRQGTGELFF	TGTGCCAGCAGCAAGAGACAGGGCACCGGGGAGCTGTTTTTT	-	TRBJ2-2	TRBD1	TRBV7-9
CASSQERSSSYNEQFF	TGCGCCAGCAGCCAAGAACGGTCGAGCTCCTACAATGAGCAGTTCTTC	-	TRBJ2-1	-	TRBV4-3
CASSVAPGANQPQHF	TGTGCCAGCAGCGTAGCGCCAGGGGCCAATCAGCCCCAGCATTTT	-	TRBJ1-5	-	TRBV9
CASSFYRTNQETQYF	TGTGCCAGCAGCTTTTATCGGACAAACCAAGAGACCCAGTACTTC	-	TRBJ2-5	-	TRBV7-9
CASSRREAGGRYEQYF	TGTGCCAGCTCCCGGAGAGAAGCGGGAGGGCGATACGAGCAGTACTTC	-	TRBJ2-7	TRBD2	TRBV18
CASSDASEGAYEQYF	TGTGCCAGCAGTGACGCTTCCGAGGGTGCCTACGAGCAGTACTTC	-	TRBJ2-7	-	TRBV25-1
CASSSQGGLGPLHF	TGTGCCAGCAGCTCACAGGGCGGTTTAGGACCCCTCCACTTT	few	TRBJ1-6	-	TRBV7-9
CASSFLQGTEAFF	TGTGCCAGTAGTTTCTTACAGGGAACTGAAGCTTTCTTT	-	TRBJ1-1	-	TRBV19
CAWRWRGITNEQFF	TGTGCCTGGAGGTGGCGGGGAATAACGAATGAGCAGTTCTTC	-	TRBJ2-1	-	TRBV30
CASSLGDYHTDTQYF	TGTGCCAGCAGTTTGGGGGACTACCACACAGATACGCAGTATTTT	-	TRBJ2-3	TRBD2	TRBV27
CASSLEPVNTEAFF	TGTGCCAGCAGCTTGGAGCCGGTGAACACTGAAGCTTTCTTT	-	TRBJ1-1	-	TRBV5-4